This T cell receptor (beta chain) is from a study of T cells in Graves' hyperthyroidism and ophthalmopathy. Study-wide results and caveats: Among clonotypes expanded in thyroid above 0.001, most were also found in blood. It was a median roughly 6.5 months before onset that the model predicted ophthalmopathy.

Stable Graves' hyperthyroidism meant no ophthalmopathy progression within 18 months. Thyroid ultrasound, orbital computed tomography, clinical symptoms, and serum thyroxine and TRAb underpinned diagnoses. Amplified TCR beta CDR3 regions came from RNA transcripts. The HTBI primer set was used in a first-round RT-PCR of the TCR CDR3. TCRdb processed the multiplex PCR reads anew with MiXCR; each CDR3 protein has one entry. Altogether roughly 110,000 distinct CDR3 sequences are present, more than 15% being singletons, with the ten largest covering about 45%. The germline V gene has CDR1 SGHTA and CDR2 FQGNSA. This CDR3 spans 17 amino acids. Between the trimmed V and J ends, which lost 5 bases and 0 bases, there was a span of 17 bases. A remark on this clonotype: Its matching antigen is unknown.

The rearrangement links TRBV7-2 to TRBJ2-1; D is possibly TRBD2 (6 bases). The clonotype was recovered from a woman between 45 and 65 years old with Graves' hyperthyroidism. The sample was blood. The CDR3 spells CASSLGTAGFSYNEQFF. The CDR3 DNA reads TGTGCCAGCAGCCTAGGGACGGCGGGGTTCTCCTACAATGAGCAGTTCTTC.